The rows below give T cell receptor beta chains drawn from one sample of a study of vaccination and CD4 T cells after COVID-19. One entry per CDR3 protein results from TCRdb running MiXCR on the PCR reads. The repertoire holds about 16,000 distinct CDR3 sequences, roughly two fifths seen once, with roughly 8.7% in the top ten. These receptors' antigens are unknown. The sample comprised CD4+ T cells from blood, cultured in vitro. Source of these receptors: a human donor who had recovered from COVID-19. Each CDR3 is given with its conserved first and last residue.

CDR3aa | j_gene | v_gene
CASSLDSGTDTQYF | TRBJ2-3 | TRBV5-1
CASSLNPRGSGTDTQYF | TRBJ2-3 | TRBV7-3
CASSLRTSGSSGELFF | TRBJ2-2 | TRBV5-1
CASSQDLGVGTQYF | TRBJ2-5 | TRBV4-3
CSARDGGRETQYF | TRBJ2-5 | TRBV20-1
CASSWLGETQYF | TRBJ2-5 | TRBV2
CAISDPLRQGAGLSNQPQHF | TRBJ1-5 | TRBV10-3
CATSDSAGGYTF | TRBJ1-2 | TRBV24-1
CASSTLGRYGNTIYF | TRBJ1-3 | TRBV19
CATSRTGGGPSYEQYF | TRBJ2-7 | TRBV15
CASSGGTAIEPLHF | TRBJ1-6 | TRBV5-1
CASRKGQGRNQPQHF | TRBJ1-5 | TRBV6-1
CASSQATGASNYGYTF | TRBJ1-2 | TRBV3-1
CASKGLAGGGYLRDTQYF | TRBJ2-3 | TRBV2
CASSQQPLGEQYF | TRBJ2-7 | TRBV7-2
CAINGQGAFEQYF | TRBJ2-7 | TRBV10-3
CASSFMVSGGNNVGTQYF | TRBJ2-3 | TRBV27
CASSISQENYGYTF | TRBJ1-2 | TRBV2
CATTQDPRLGGSYNEQFF | TRBJ2-1 | TRBV10-3
CASRADRGRNTEAFF | TRBJ1-1 | TRBV19
CASSASTGGYTF | TRBJ1-2 | TRBV25-1
CATSDSGTGRNQPQHF | TRBJ1-5 | TRBV24-1
CSARNERGNSYGYTF | TRBJ1-2 | TRBV20-1
CASSPGQVWSNQPQHF | TRBJ1-5 | TRBV18
CASRGRTSGGAETQYF | TRBJ2-5 | TRBV6-1
CASSLGGPASSGANVLTF | TRBJ2-6 | TRBV7-2
CASSSDRLNQPQHF | TRBJ1-5 | TRBV2
CASSAGVAGNTIYF | TRBJ1-3 | TRBV2
CATIEDSNQPQHF | TRBJ1-5 | TRBV24-1
CASSLLGPNYGYTF | TRBJ1-2 | TRBV28
CASRGDLGELFF | TRBJ2-2 | TRBV7-2
CASSEFFIYGYTF | TRBJ1-2 | TRBV6-1
CASSVQGFTDTQYF | TRBJ2-3 | TRBV6-1
CASNTGEGTQYF | TRBJ2-3 | TRBV10-1
CASSEISYTGELFF | TRBJ2-2 | TRBV2
CASSRAGRIYGYTF | TRBJ1-2 | TRBV27
CATRGFNNEQFF | TRBJ2-1 | TRBV24-1
CASSQAGAHSYGYTF | TRBJ1-2 | TRBV14
CASSLVSRGTATEAFF | TRBJ1-1 | TRBV7-8
CSARDLGNEQFF | TRBJ2-1 | TRBV20-1
CASSRSGDRAYGYTF | TRBJ1-2 | TRBV7-2
CSAKSYEQYF | TRBJ2-7 | TRBV20-1
CATSTGYRETQYF | TRBJ2-5 | TRBV15
CSARAGTANNSPLHF | TRBJ1-6 | TRBV20-1
CASSLPGSNSPLHF | TRBJ1-6 | TRBV6-1
CASSSTDRGYGYTF | TRBJ1-2 | TRBV18